This T cell receptor (beta chain) emerged from a study of CD8+CD57+ T cells in acquired aplastic anemia. Turning to this clonotype: Its antigen is currently unknown.

According to the study, genomic DNA was the template for TCR beta VDJ and CDR3 profiling. TCRdb redid the calling of the reads with MiXCR, one entry per CDR3 protein. Of around 200,000 distinct CDR3 sequences detected, around three fifths appear once; the ten largest clones hold roughly 64%. Regarding the study as a whole: A set of approximately 30 CD8+ CDR3 sequences was shared between patients and controls, and these sequences appeared highly expressed in patients. For CD8+ Simpson's diversity, patients and controls showed no significant difference.

Patients chosen for sequencing had shown CD8+CD57+ cell expansion by flow cytometry. Germline lookup yields CDR1 MRHNA and CDR2 SNTAGT. Losses at the gene ends were 6 bases for V and 5 bases for J; bases not matched to a gene: 19. This CDR3 is built from 18 residues. The chain is built from TRBV6-4 and TRBJ2-5, with 9 bases matching TRBD2. This sequence was found in a human donor with aplastic anemia. The sequenced material came from sorted CD4+, CD8+, or CD8+CD57+ T cells (not recorded which) from PBMCs. The CDR3 DNA reads TGTGCCAGCAGCGGCCGGGCTAGCGGGGAGCGCCCTCGTGAGACCCAGTACTTC. This sequence encodes CASSGRASGERPRETQYF.